A single sample gave rise to the 15 T cell receptor beta chains below, sequenced in a study of OX40 agonist ivuxolimab in advanced cancers. Method: immunoSEQ multiplex PCR; TCRdb's copy keeps in-frame clones and lacks some. The table has about 50,000 clones, around 85% seen once. The sequenced sample was CD4+ or CD8+ T cells sorted from blood, obtained in a trial of the OX40 agonist ivuxolimab. The origin of the receptors is an adult with an advanced solid tumor such as melanoma, head and neck, liver or kidney cancer.

CDR3 DNA sequence: TGTGCCAGCACATTAAGGGCTGAAGCTTTCTTT. Translating it yields CASTLRAEAFF. This rearrangement joins TRBV2 to TRBJ1-1, with D uncertain. Deletions cut 7 bases from V and 6 bases from J, with 9 bases between. The CDR3 extends over 11 amino acids. CDR1 is SNHLY and CDR2 is FYNNEI in the germline V gene.

V usage is TRBV13 and J usage is TRBJ2-3; D is possibly TRBD2 (5 bases). The length of the CDR3 is 13 residues. Trimming shortened V by 2 bases and J by 6 bases, and 9 bases separated the two germline ends. CDR1 and CDR2 (germline): PRHDT, FYEKMQ (reference sequence). The CDR3 region is CASSLKTTDTQYF. CDR3 DNA: TGTGCCAGCAGCTTAAAGACTACCGATACGCAGTATTTT. Full variable domain (rest looked up from reference TRBV13 and TRBJ2-3): AAGVIQSPRHLIKEKRETATLKCYPIPRHDTVYWYQQGPGQDPQFLISFYEKMQSDKGSIPDRFSAQQFSDYHSELNMSSLELGDSALYFCASSLKTTDTQYFGPGTRLTVL.

This chain links TRBV4-1 with TRBJ1-2; possibly TRBD1 for D (6 bases). CDR3 length equals 16 residues. From germline, CDR1 is MGHRA and CDR2 YSYEKL. V was pared by 0 bases and J by 6 bases, with 17 bases between. CDR3 in amino acids: CASSQDRGRRGHGYTF. In DNA form, the CDR3 reads TGCGCCAGCAGCCAAGATCGGGGGCGCAGGGGCCATGGCTACACCTTC.

The rearrangement links TRBV7-9 to TRBJ1-2, with 7 bases matching TRBD1. V shed 0 bases, J shed 8 bases, and the junction held 6 bases outside the gene matches. From germline, CDR1 is SEHNR and CDR2 FQNEAQ (reference sequence). The CDR3 has 14 residues. In nucleotides, the CDR3 is TGTGCCAGCAGCTTAGCGCGGGACAGCGGAGGCTACACCTTC. Its protein product is CASSLARDSGGYTF.

This clone was seen a single time. The rearrangement joins TRBV10-3 to TRBJ2-7; 8 bases align to TRBD2. Germline V gives CDR1 ENHRY, CDR2 SYGVKD. This CDR3 comprises 13 residues. V lost 8 bases to trimming and J lost 4 bases; unmatched junction nucleotides: 7. The CDR3, as DNA: TGTGCCATCGGAACGGGAGGGCGATACGAGCAGTACTTC. Residues: CAIGTGGRYEQYF.

The chain links TRBV6-5 to TRBJ1-1; TRBD1 is a possible D gene (6 bases). V lost 4 bases and J lost 0, with 12 bases in between. The CDR3 has 15 residues. CDR1 is MNHEY, CDR2 SVGAGI, per germline. This CDR3 reads CASSSGGQLNTEAFF. The DNA of the CDR3 is TGTGCCAGCAGTTCGGGGGGCCAACTGAACACTGAAGCTTTCTTT.

J is TRBJ2-1 and V is TRBV13; 14 nucleotides align to TRBD2. The germline gives CDR1 PRHDT, CDR2 FYEKMQ (reference sequence). V shed 0 bases, J shed 7 bases, and the junction held 5 bases outside the gene matches. This CDR3 contains 17 residues. This CDR3 is CASSLGRLAGGWNEQFF. The CDR3, as DNA: TGTGCCAGCAGCTTAGGGCGACTAGCGGGAGGGTGGAATGAGCAGTTCTTC.

The V and J genes are TRBV4-1 and TRBJ2-3, with unresolved D. The CDR3 runs 16 residues. In germline, CDR1 is MGHRA, CDR2 YSYEKL. The V end was cut by 0 bases, the J end by 8 bases, with 18 bases between. In nucleotides, the CDR3 is TGCGCCAGCAGCCAAGATAAGGCCTTAAAAAGAGGTACGCAGTATTTT. It specifies CASSQDKALKRGTQYF.

The rearrangement uses TRBV6-5 and TRBJ1-2; 7 bases match TRBD1. This CDR3 comprises 14 residues. Germline trimming cut 6 bases from V and 5 bases from J; bases unmatched to any gene: 9. In germline, CDR1 is MNHEY, CDR2 SVGAGI. The CDR3 coding sequence is TGTGCCAGCAGGACAGGGCCCCGGCTATATGGCTACACCTTC. This encodes CASRTGPRLYGYTF.

The chain uses TRBV27 and TRBJ2-2; D gene uncertain. Trimming cost V 6 bases and J 6 bases, with 17 bases left between them. This CDR3 is built from 15 residues. The germline gives CDR1 MNHEY, CDR2 SMNVEV (reference sequence). CDR3 protein: CASRPSWNSAGELFF. As DNA, the CDR3 is TGTGCCAGCAGACCCTCCTGGAACAGTGCCGGGGAGCTGTTTTTT.

The chain combines TRBV4-3 with TRBJ2-5, with 7 nucleotides matching TRBD1. The CDR3 covers 14 residues. Germline CDR1 is LGHNA and CDR2 is YSLEER. Trimming at V came to 4 bases and at J to 1 base, leaving 3 bases not matched to a gene. CDR3 residues: CASSPGQAQETQYF. DNA for the CDR3: TGCGCCAGCAGCCCTGGACAGGCCCAAGAGACCCAGTACTTC.

This clone was observed a few times. V is TRBV7-8 and J is TRBJ1-4; D remains unclear. Trimming cost V 5 bases and J 0 bases, with 13 bases left between them. The CDR3 has 16 residues. Germline values: CDR1 SGHVS, CDR2 FQNEAQ. Here the CDR3 reads CASSASEAATNEKLFF. As DNA, the CDR3 is TGTGCCAGCAGCGCATCAGAGGCAGCAACTAATGAAAAACTGTTTTTT.

This clone was observed once. The V and J genes are TRBV5-4 and TRBJ2-7; a weak D match, TRBD2 (7 bases). CDR1 SGHNT and CDR2 YYREEE come from the germline V gene (reference sequence). The CDR3 is made up of 13 amino acids. V was cut by 4 bases and J by 7 bases, with 15 bases left in between. In DNA, the CDR3 is TGTGCCAGCAGCATGGGGGGGCAGATAGAGCAGTACTTC. Its translation: CASSMGGQIEQYF.

This chain joins TRBV13 and TRBJ2-7, with 7 bases fitting TRBD1. The germline gives CDR1 PRHDT, CDR2 FYEKMQ (reference sequence). The CDR3 consists of 14 residues. The ends lost 5 bases at V and 3 bases at J; junction bases unmatched: 7. The CDR3 sequence is CASSNRDSDYEQYF. The CDR3 bases are TGTGCCAGCAGCAACCGGGACAGCGACTACGAGCAGTACTTC.

The V and J genes are TRBV6-1 and TRBJ2-7; D tentatively reads TRBD1 or TRBD2 (5 bases each). V lost 6 bases, J lost 2 bases, and 11 bases lay in between. There are 13 residues in the CDR3. Looked up from germline, CDR1 is MNHNS and CDR2 is SASEGT. The CDR3 DNA reads TGTGCCAGCAGGACTACAGGTCCCTACGAGCAGTACTTC. It is translated as CASRTTGPYEQYF.